The 16 T cell receptor beta chains below come from one sample, sequenced in a study of T cell responses to AZD1222 COVID-19 vaccine. Sequencing was performed with immunoSEQ multiplex PCR; in TCRdb, only in-frame clones are kept and a portion is missing. The table includes 150,000 or so clones, about 91% detected once. The material sequenced was peripheral blood, taken on day 0 of AZD1222 vaccination. The origin of the receptors is an adult in good health.

The V gene is TRBV5-1, the J gene TRBJ1-1; 9 bases fit TRBD1. In germline, CDR1 is SGHRS, CDR2 YFSETQ. This CDR3 contains 16 residues. The J segment lost 5 bases and the V segment lost 3 bases, leaving 11 bases of the junction unmatched. The CDR3 nucleotides read TGCGCCAGCAGCTCGGGATTACAGGGGGCTGGGACTGAAGCTTTCTTT. Its translation: CASSSGLQGAGTEAFF.

V gene TRBV5-1 combines with J gene TRBJ1-1; D gene unclear. This CDR3 contains 13 residues. V shed 0 bases and J shed 3 bases, with 6 bases lying between them. The V gene's germline CDR1 is SGHRS and CDR2 YFSETQ. The DNA for the CDR3 is TGCGCCAGCAGCTTGGCCGCGGACACTGAAGCTTTCTTT. Its translation: CASSLAADTEAFF.

This sequence joins TRBV28 and TRBJ1-6; D gene uncertain. Germline CDR1 MDHEN, CDR2 SYDVKM. The CDR3 contains 14 residues. Trimming stripped 10 bases from V and 9 bases from J, with 19 bases between. The CDR3 coding sequence is TGTGCCACCACGGCTAACCCGGCCGTTTCACCCCTCCACTTT. Its translation: CATTANPAVSPLHF.

The V and J genes are TRBV9 and TRBJ2-5; 9 bases match TRBD2. Germline trimming cut 0 bases from V and 7 bases from J; bases unmatched to any gene: 10. CDR3 length equals 16 residues. Germline CDR1 and CDR2: SGDLS and YYNGEE. CDR3 region: CASSVAPSGGYATQYF. The CDR3 coding sequence is TGTGCCAGCAGCGTAGCGCCCAGCGGGGGGTACGCGACCCAGTACTTC.

The chain couples TRBV7-2 to TRBJ1-2; tentatively, D is TRBD1 (5 bases). V was cut by 7 bases and J by 8 bases, with 23 bases left in between. There are 15 residues in the CDR3. Germline loops: CDR1 SGHTA, CDR2 FQGNSA. The CDR3 DNA reads as TGTGCCAGCACCCCTCGGTTGGGACGGGCCCAGGGCTACACCTTC. Translation: CASTPRLGRAQGYTF.

The V call is TRBV5-1, the J call TRBJ2-7, with a tentative D call TRBD1 (6 bases). The CDR3 runs 14 residues. Germline-derived CDR1 and CDR2 are SGHRS and YFSETQ. V lost 5 bases, J lost 1 base, and 13 bases lay in between. CDR3: CASSSGTLSYEQYF. Written as DNA, the CDR3 is TGCGCCAGCAGTTCCGGGACACTGTCCTACGAGCAGTACTTC. The whole variable domain, remainder taken from reference TRBV5-1 and TRBJ2-7, is KAGVTQTPRYLIKTRGQQVTLSCSPISGHRSVSWYQQTPGQGLQFLFEYFSETQRNKGNFPGRFSGRQFSNSRSEMNVSTLELGDSALYLCASSSGTLSYEQYFGPGTRLTVT.

The V and J genes are TRBV7-8 and TRBJ2-7; 7 nucleotides align to TRBD1. The V gene's germline CDR1 is SGHVS and CDR2 FQNEAQ. J gave up 3 bases and V 5 bases, and 13 bases lay outside the gene matches. CDR3 length: 16 amino acids. CDR3 nucleotides: TGTGCCAGCAGCCCAGGAAACAGGGGCTACCTCTACGAGCAGTACTTC. Encoded protein: CASSPGNRGYLYEQYF.

The chain has TRBV24-1 and TRBJ1-5; D ambiguous. The V gene lost 4 bases and the J gene lost 0 bases, with 18 bases spanning the gap. Germline V lookup: CDR1 KGHDR, CDR2 SFDVKD. The CDR3 extends over 18 amino acids. The CDR3 reads CATSDPEPRHYSNQPQHF. The CDR3 DNA follows: TGTGCCACCAGTGACCCCGAACCCAGACATTATAGCAATCAGCCCCAGCATTTT.

V and J are TRBV11-3 and TRBJ2-2; TRBD1 matches at 8 bases. Trimming at V came to 0 bases and at J to 0 bases, leaving 3 bases not matched to a gene. The germline V gene encodes CDR1 SGHNT and CDR2 YENEEA. CDR3 size: 17 residues. The CDR3 region has the DNA TGTGCCAGCAGCTTAGACAGGGGGCTAGCGAACACCGGGGAGCTGTTTTTT. Encoded protein: CASSLDRGLANTGELFF. The full variable domain, in which reference TRBV11-3 and TRBJ2-2 provide the parts outside the CDR3, is EAGVVQSPRYKIIEKKQPVAFWCNPISGHNTLYWYLQNLGQGPELLIRYENEEAVDDSQLPKDRFSAERLKGVDSTLKIQPAELGDSAVYLCASSLDRGLANTGELFFGEGSRLTVL.

This clone showed up just once. The chain is built from TRBV6-2 or TRBV6-3 and TRBJ1-5, with TRBD1 matching over 8 bases. CDR3 size: 13 residues. CDR1 is MNHEY and CDR2 is SVGEGT in the germline V gene. J was trimmed by 7 bases and V by 4 bases; bases with no gene match: 3. Written as DNA, the CDR3 is TGTGCCAGCAGTTTGACAGGGGCGCAGCCCCAGCATTTT. Its protein product is CASSLTGAQPQHF.

This rearrangement joins TRBV7-3 to TRBJ1-2, with D possibly TRBD1 on 6 matching bases. CDR1 and CDR2 from the germline V gene are SGHTA and FQGTGA. The CDR3 sequence is 15 residues long. V lost 4 bases and J lost 3, with 15 bases in between. The CDR3 here is CASSSQVTGDYGYTF. The DNA for the CDR3 is TGTGCCAGCAGCTCCCAGGTGACAGGCGACTATGGCTACACCTTC. Full variable domain (remainder filled in from reference TRBV7-3 and TRBJ1-2): GAGVSQTPSNKVTEKGKYVELRCDPISGHTALYWYRQSLGQGPEFLIYFQGTGAADDSGLPNDRFFAVRPEGSVSTLKIQRTERGDSAVYLCASSSQVTGDYGYTFGSGTRLTVV.

The V call is TRBV30, the J call TRBJ2-3, with D possibly being TRBD2 (6 bases). V dropped 4 bases and J dropped 3 bases, with 17 bases sitting between them. The germline V gene has CDR1 GTSNPN and CDR2 SVGIG (reference sequence). This CDR3 is built from 15 residues. This CDR3 reads CAWTKGGDETDTQYF. Here the CDR3 DNA reads TGTGCCTGGACCAAAGGAGGGGATGAGACAGATACGCAGTATTTT.

The genes are TRBV18 and TRBJ1-1, with 7 bases aligning to TRBD1. V lost 6 bases, J lost 4 bases, and 11 bases stayed unmatched. Germline V gives CDR1 KGHSH, CDR2 LQKENI. This CDR3 region has 15 residues. Written as DNA, the CDR3 is TGTGCCAGCTCTCTCGGACAGGACCTATTCACTGAAGCTTTCTTT. Translating gives CASSLGQDLFTEAFF.

The rearrangement joins TRBV7-2 to TRBJ1-1; D not resolved. The CDR3 loop spans 13 amino acids. Germline CDR1 SGHTA, CDR2 FQGNSA. V gave up 3 bases and J gave up 2 bases, with 7 bases separating them. In DNA form, the CDR3 reads TGTGCCAGCAGCTTGGTACATAACACTGAAGCTTTCTTT. As protein: CASSLVHNTEAFF.

The V gene is TRBV11-2, the J gene TRBJ2-7, with 13 bases identical to TRBD2. The CDR3 runs 16 residues. CDR1 and CDR2 from the germline V gene are SGHAT and FQNNGV. The junction had 6 bases not matched to a gene; V was cut back by 5 bases and J by 2 bases. CDR3 sequence: CASSQGTSGAPYEQYF. DNA for the CDR3: TGTGCCAGCAGCCAAGGGACTAGCGGGGCCCCCTACGAGCAGTACTTC. The full variable domain, rest sourced from reference TRBV11-2 and TRBJ2-7, is EAGVAQSPRYKIIEKRQSVAFWCNPISGHATLYWYQQILGQGPKLLIQFQNNGVVDDSQLPKDRFSAERLKGVDSTLKIQPAKLEDSAVYLCASSQGTSGAPYEQYFGPGTRLTVT.

In nucleotides, the CDR3 is TGCAGCGTTGACATGGGAACCGGGGCCAACGTCCTGACTTTC. This encodes CSVDMGTGANVLTF. The V and J genes are TRBV29-1 and TRBJ2-6; D gene uncertain. V dropped 3 bases and J dropped 4 bases, with 10 bases sitting between them. CDR1 is SQVTM, CDR2 ANQGSEA, per germline. The CDR3 contains 14 residues.